These 6 T cell receptor beta chains were all obtained from the same sample, sequenced in a study of patients and donors after allogeneic stem cell transplantation. TCRdb reanalysed the RT-PCR reads using MiXCR and keeps one entry per CDR3 protein. The sample lists fewer than 500,000 distinct CDR3 sequences, 16% occurring once. The sequenced sample was blood, either unsorted or a sorted T cell fraction (not recorded which). The receptors stem from a human donor who was either an allogeneic HSCT recipient or a stem cell or donor lymphocyte infusion donor (not recorded which). It is not recorded whose cells these are; they may come from a transplant donor.

V gene TRBV20-1 combines with J gene TRBJ2-7; D is possibly TRBD2 (5 bases). Trimming stripped 1 base from V and 6 bases from J, with 10 bases between. The CDR3 is 12 amino acids. From germline, CDR1 is DFQATT and CDR2 SNEGSKA (reference sequence). The CDR3 region is CSARGQAGEQYF. The CDR3 nucleotides are TGCAGTGCTAGAGGTCAGGCGGGCGAGCAGTACTTC.

The CDR3 spells CASRVGYTEAFF. In DNA form, the CDR3 reads TGTGCCAGCAGGGTTGGTTACACTGAAGCTTTCTTT. The gene calls are TRBV12-3 or TRBV12-4 and TRBJ1-1; D is undetermined. This CDR3 region has 12 residues. Trimming pared 6 bases from V and 3 bases from J, leaving 8 bases between.

This chain links TRBV2 with TRBJ2-1, with D unclear. V shed 3 bases and J shed 3 bases, with 12 bases lying between them. The CDR3 extends over 15 amino acids. Germline V gene lookup returns CDR1 SNHLY and CDR2 FYNNEI. In nucleotides, the CDR3 is TGTGCCAGCAGTGAGGCCCTGGTACTCTACAATGAGCAGTTCTTC. Amino acid sequence: CASSEALVLYNEQFF.

This clonotype appeared a few times. The chain links TRBV5-1 to TRBJ1-6; TRBD1 matches 9 bases. CDR3 length equals 16 residues. From germline, CDR1 is SGHRS and CDR2 YFSETQ. V was pared by 3 bases and J by 8 bases, with 9 bases of the junction left unmatched. The CDR3 DNA is TGCGCCAGCAGCTCCGGTGGACAGGGGTTTTATTCACCCCTCCACTTT. This codes for CASSSGGQGFYSPLHF.

This clonotype was recorded at least ten times. The chain employs TRBV4-2 and TRBJ1-5; D is perhaps TRBD1 (6 bases). The CDR3 covers 15 residues. Germline loops: CDR1 LGHNA, CDR2 YNFKEQ. The germline V and J ends were trimmed by 0 bases and 4 bases, with 10 bases remaining between them. The CDR3 loop is CASSQEGGINQPQHF. The CDR3 bases are TGTGCCAGCAGCCAAGAGGGGGGCATTAATCAGCCCCAGCATTTT.

There are a few counts of this clonotype. This chain connects TRBV13 to TRBJ2-1; 11 bases line up with TRBD2. V dropped 8 bases and J dropped 5; count of bases not matched to a gene: 5. The CDR3 is 14 residues long. Germline V gene lookup returns CDR1 PRHDT and CDR2 FYEKMQ (reference sequence). The CDR3 nucleotides read TGTGCCAGCGCTACTAGCGGGGGTGACAATGAGCAGTTCTTC. Its translation is CASATSGGDNEQFF.